The count of the clone carrying this T cell receptor beta chain is one. Germline CDR1 SGHTA, CDR2 FQGTGA. The length of the CDR3 is 16 residues. The V gene lost 5 bases and the J gene lost 6 bases, with 23 bases spanning the gap. The sample belongs to a study of graft-versus-host responses after intestinal transplantation. Only in-frame clones appear in the TCRdb table, and some are missing; sequencing was by immunoSEQ multiplex PCR. This table holds 14,000 to 15,000 clones, around 94% found once. The source material was PBMCs, sampled 9 days after transplant. The source of this sequence is a human patient who received an intestinal transplant, so some T cells may come from the graft donor. The chain recombines TRBV7-3 with TRBJ2-7; TRBD2 might be the D (5 bases). As DNA, the CDR3 is TGTGCCAGCAGCCCCTGGATAGGCGGGCTGCGGGCCGAGCAGTACTTC. Its translation is CASSPWIGGLRAEQYF.